This TCR beta chain was recorded in a study of cytotoxic CD8 clonotypes in ibrutinib-treated CLL. Assay: immunoSEQ multiplex PCR; the TCRdb copy retains only in-frame clones and omits some. The data contain about 120,000 clones, roughly 60% of them singletons. A note on this clone: Its antigen is currently unknown.

CDR1 is SGHVS, CDR2 FNYEAQ, per germline. V lost 5 bases to trimming and J lost 2 bases, with 16 bases between them. The CDR3 consists of 15 residues. The study, taken as a whole, reports: Baseline levels were approached again at progression, after clonality had risen at ibrutinib response. Public clonotypes proved infrequent, and on treatment they shrank or remained steady.

The chain couples TRBV7-6 to TRBJ2-7, with D possibly being TRBD1 (7 bases). The starting material was PBMCs, obtained after 24 months of ibrutinib treatment. This receptor was obtained from a human donor with chronic lymphocytic leukemia. CDR3 nucleotide sequence: TGTGCCAGCAGCCGTGACGACAGGGAGGCCTACGAGCAGTACTTC. It codes for CASSRDDREAYEQYF.